This T cell receptor (beta chain) was profiled in a study of T cells in Graves' hyperthyroidism and ophthalmopathy. Overall study results and limits: Blood also carried most thyroid clonotypes expanded above 0.001.

Trimming shortened V by 7 bases and J by 0 bases, and 18 bases separated the two germline ends. The germline V gene has CDR1 MNHNS and CDR2 SASEGT. The CDR3 runs to 16 residues. RNA transcripts gave rise to amplified TCR beta CDR3 regions. First-round RT-PCR of the TCR CDR3 relied on the HTBI primer set. MiXCR, applied by TCRdb to the multiplex PCR reads, yields one record per CDR3 protein. The data contain over 550,000 distinct CDR3 sequences, approximately 15% of them seen just once; the ten biggest clones take up 18%. There are a few counts of this clonotype. The antigen remains undetermined. The chain uses TRBV6-1 and TRBJ1-1; no firm D call. Sequencing was performed on blood. This TCR was recovered from a woman between 18 and 30 years old with Graves' hyperthyroidism. CDR3: CASIPGTRFMNTEAFF. In DNA, the CDR3 is TGTGCCAGCATCCCGGGTACAAGGTTTATGAACACTGAAGCTTTCTTT.